This paragraph reports one T cell receptor beta chain. The CDR3 runs 13 residues. The V end lost 0 bases, the J end lost 5 bases, and 8 bases lay between the germline ends. Germline assignment: CDR1 SGDLS and CDR2 YYNGEE. This entry is derived from a study of blood T cell repertoires in COVID-19. Across the whole study: Samples of COVID-19 (acute and convalescent) were obtained from the United States, Italy and Spain.

In the original analysis: By means of reference gene primer amplification, nucleated cell counts were estimated. The method was immunoSEQ multiplex PCR; TCRdb's version includes in-frame clones alone and lacks a portion of them. V and J calls plus clone size are reproduced from that table; the DNA served to infer D and trimming. The repertoire has about 150,000 clones, around 82% of them found once; the top ten carry around 15%. V gene TRBV9 combines with J gene TRBJ1-1, with D possibly TRBD1 on 5 matching bases. The clonotype originates from a human donor with acute or convalescent COVID-19. The donor label of this sample is uncertain. Sample: peripheral blood. The CDR3: CASSVGGQTEAFF. CDR3 DNA sequence: TGTGCCAGCAGCGTAGGGGGCCAAACTGAAGCTTTCTTT.